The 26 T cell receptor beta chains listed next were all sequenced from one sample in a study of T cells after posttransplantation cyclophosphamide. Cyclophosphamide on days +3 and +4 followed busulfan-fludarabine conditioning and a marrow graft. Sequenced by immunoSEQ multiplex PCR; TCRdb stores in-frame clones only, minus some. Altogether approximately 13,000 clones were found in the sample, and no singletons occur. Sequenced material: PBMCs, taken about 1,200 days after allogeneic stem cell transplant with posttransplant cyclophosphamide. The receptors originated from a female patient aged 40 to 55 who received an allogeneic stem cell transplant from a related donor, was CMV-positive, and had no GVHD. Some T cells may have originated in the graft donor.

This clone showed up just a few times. The CDR3 nucleotides are TGTGCCAGCAGTCTTCAGACATCTGAAGCTTTCTTT. As protein: CASSLQTSEAFF. The chain couples TRBV6-1 to TRBJ1-1; unclear D gene. From germline, CDR1 is MNHNS and CDR2 SASEGT. The ends were cut back, 5 bases at V and 6 bases at J, with 10 bases in the middle. CDR3 length equals 12 residues.

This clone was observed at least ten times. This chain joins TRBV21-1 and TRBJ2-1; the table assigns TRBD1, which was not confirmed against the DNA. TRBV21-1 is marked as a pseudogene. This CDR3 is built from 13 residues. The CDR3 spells CATRWASYNEQFF. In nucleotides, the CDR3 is TGTGCCACCCGTTGGGCATCATACAATGAGCAGTTCTTC.

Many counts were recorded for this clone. CDR3 in DNA: TGTGCCAGCAGTTTTCTCAACCCGGCGGGGAACCCTCAGCCCCAGCATTTT. Its protein is CASSFLNPAGNPQPQHF. The chain combines TRBV27 with TRBJ1-5; no firm D call. The germline V gene encodes CDR1 MNHEY and CDR2 SMNVEV (reference sequence). Trimming removed 3 bases at V and 6 bases at J, with 21 bases between. The CDR3 is made up of 17 amino acids.

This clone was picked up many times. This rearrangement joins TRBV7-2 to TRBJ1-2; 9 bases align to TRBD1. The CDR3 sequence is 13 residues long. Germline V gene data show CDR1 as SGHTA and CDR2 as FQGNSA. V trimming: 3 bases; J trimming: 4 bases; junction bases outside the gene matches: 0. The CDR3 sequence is CASSLTGGYGYTF. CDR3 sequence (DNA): TGTGCCAGCAGCTTGACAGGGGGCTATGGCTACACCTTC.

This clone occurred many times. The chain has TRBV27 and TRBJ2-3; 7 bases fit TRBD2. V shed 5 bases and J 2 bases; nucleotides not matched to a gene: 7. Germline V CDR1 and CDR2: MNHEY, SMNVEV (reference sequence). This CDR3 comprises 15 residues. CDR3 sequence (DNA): TGTGCCAGCAGTATGGGAGCGGGGTACACAGATACGCAGTATTTT. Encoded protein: CASSMGAGYTDTQYF.

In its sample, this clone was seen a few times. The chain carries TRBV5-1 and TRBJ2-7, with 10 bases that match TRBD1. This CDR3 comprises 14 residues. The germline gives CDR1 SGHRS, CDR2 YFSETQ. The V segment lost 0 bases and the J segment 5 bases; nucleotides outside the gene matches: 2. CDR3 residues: CASSLAGQGDEQYF. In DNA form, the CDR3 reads TGCGCCAGCAGCTTGGCCGGACAGGGGGACGAGCAGTACTTC. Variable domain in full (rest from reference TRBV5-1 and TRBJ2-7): KAGVTQTPRYLIKTRGQQVTLSCSPISGHRSVSWYQQTPGQGLQFLFEYFSETQRNKGNFPGRFSGRQFSNSRSEMNVSTLELGDSALYLCASSLAGQGDEQYFGPGTRLTVT.

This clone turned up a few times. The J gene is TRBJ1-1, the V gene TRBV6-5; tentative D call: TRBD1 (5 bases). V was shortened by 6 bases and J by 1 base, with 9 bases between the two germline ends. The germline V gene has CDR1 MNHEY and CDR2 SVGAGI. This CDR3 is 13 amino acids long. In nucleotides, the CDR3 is TGTGCCAGCAGGCTCGGACAGAACACTGAAGCTTTCTTT. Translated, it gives CASRLGQNTEAFF.

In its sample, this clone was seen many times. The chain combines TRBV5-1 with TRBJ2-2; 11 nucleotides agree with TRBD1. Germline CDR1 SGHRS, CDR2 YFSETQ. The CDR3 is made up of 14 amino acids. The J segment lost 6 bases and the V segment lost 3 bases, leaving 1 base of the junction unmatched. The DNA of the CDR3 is TGCGCCAGCAGCTGGGACAGGGGGTCCGGGGAGCTGTTTTTT. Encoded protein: CASSWDRGSGELFF.

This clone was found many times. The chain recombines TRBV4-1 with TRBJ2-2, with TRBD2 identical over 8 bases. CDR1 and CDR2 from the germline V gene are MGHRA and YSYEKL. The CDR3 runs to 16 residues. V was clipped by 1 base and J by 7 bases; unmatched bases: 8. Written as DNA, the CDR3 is TGCGCCAGCAGCCAAGTCAGCGGGGGCAGCGGCGGGGAGCTGTTTTTT. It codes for CASSQVSGGSGGELFF.

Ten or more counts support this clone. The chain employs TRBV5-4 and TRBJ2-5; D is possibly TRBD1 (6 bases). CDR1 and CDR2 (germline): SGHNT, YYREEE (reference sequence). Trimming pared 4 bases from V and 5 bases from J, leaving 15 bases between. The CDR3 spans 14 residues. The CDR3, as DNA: TGTGCCAGCAGCCCAGCGGACAGCCAGGAGACCCAGTACTTC. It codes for CASSPADSQETQYF.

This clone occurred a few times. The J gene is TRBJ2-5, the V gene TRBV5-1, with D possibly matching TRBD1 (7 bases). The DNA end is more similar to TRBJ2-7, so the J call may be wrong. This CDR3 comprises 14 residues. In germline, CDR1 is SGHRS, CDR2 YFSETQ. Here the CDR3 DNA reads TGCGCCAGCAGCCCCGGGGGCAGGGGGTACGAGCAGTACTTC. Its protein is CASSPGGRGYEQYF.

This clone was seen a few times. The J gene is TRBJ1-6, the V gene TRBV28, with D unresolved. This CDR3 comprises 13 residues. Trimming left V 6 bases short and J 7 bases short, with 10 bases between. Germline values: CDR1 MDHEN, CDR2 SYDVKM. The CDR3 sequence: CASSTGLNSPLHF. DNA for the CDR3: TGTGCCAGCAGCACGGGATTGAATTCACCCCTCCACTTT.

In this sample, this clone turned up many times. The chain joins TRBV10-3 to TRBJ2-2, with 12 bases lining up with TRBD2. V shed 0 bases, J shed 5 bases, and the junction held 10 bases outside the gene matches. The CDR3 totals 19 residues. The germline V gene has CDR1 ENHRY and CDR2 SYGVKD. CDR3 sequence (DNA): TGTGCCATCAGTGAGTCGATCCGAGGACTAGCGGGACATACCGGGGAGCTGTTTTTT. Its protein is CAISESIRGLAGHTGELFF.

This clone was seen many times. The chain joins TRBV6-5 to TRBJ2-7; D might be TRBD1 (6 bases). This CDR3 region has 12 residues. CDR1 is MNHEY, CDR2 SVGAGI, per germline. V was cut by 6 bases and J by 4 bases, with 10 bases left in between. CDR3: CASREQGYEQYF. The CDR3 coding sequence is TGTGCCAGCAGAGAGCAGGGGTACGAGCAGTACTTC.

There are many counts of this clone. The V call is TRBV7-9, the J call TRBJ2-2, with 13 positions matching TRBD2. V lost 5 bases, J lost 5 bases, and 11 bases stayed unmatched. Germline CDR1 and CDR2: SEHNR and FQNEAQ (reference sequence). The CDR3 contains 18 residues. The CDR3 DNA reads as TGTGCCAGCAGCCCAGACGGACTAGCGGGGGAACGGACCGGGGAGCTGTTTTTT. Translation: CASSPDGLAGERTGELFF.

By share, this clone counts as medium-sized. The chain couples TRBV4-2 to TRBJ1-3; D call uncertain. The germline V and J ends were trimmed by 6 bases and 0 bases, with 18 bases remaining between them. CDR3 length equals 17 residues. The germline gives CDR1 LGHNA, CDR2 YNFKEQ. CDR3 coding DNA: TGTGCCAGCAGACCCATGGAGGGCGGTTCCTCTGGAAACACCATATATTTT. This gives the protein CASRPMEGGSSGNTIYF.

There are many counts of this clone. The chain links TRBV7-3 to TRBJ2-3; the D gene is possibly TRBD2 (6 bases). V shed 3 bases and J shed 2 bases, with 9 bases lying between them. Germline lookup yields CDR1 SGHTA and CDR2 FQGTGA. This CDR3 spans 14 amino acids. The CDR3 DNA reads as TGTGCCAGCAGCTTCCGGGACTTCACAGATACGCAGTATTTT. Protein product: CASSFRDFTDTQYF.

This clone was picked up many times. CDR3 nucleotides: TGTGCCAGCAGCTCCGTCGGTTACACAGATACGCAGTATTTT. Residues: CASSSVGYTDTQYF. The chain has TRBV7-8 and TRBJ2-3; D ambiguous. Germline CDR1 is SGHVS and CDR2 is FQNEAQ. The ends were cut back, 4 bases at V and 2 bases at J, with 10 bases in the middle. The CDR3 consists of 14 residues.

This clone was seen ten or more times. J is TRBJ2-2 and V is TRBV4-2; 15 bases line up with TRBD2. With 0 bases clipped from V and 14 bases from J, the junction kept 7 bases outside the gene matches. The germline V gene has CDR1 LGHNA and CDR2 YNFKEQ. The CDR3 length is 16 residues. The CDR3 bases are TGTGCCAGCAGCCAAGATGGAGGACTAGCGGGGGGGAGCCTGTTTTTT. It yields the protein CASSQDGGLAGGSLFF.

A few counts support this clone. This CDR3 reads CASSPPGTGAKGYSNQPQHF. In DNA form, the CDR3 reads TGTGCCAGCAGTCCCCCCGGGACAGGGGCCAAGGGGTATAGCAATCAGCCCCAGCATTTT. The chain couples TRBV2 to TRBJ1-5; 10 bases are a match to TRBD1. The germline gives CDR1 SNHLY, CDR2 FYNNEI. The junction had 16 bases not matched to a gene; V was cut back by 5 bases and J by 0 bases. The CDR3 has 20 residues. The complete variable domain, with remaining parts taken from reference TRBV2 and TRBJ1-5, reads EPEVTQTPSHQVTQMGQEVILRCVPISNHLYFYWYRQILGQKVEFLVSFYNNEISEKSEIFDDQFSVERPDGSNFTLKIRSTKLEDSAMYFCASSPPGTGAKGYSNQPQHFGDGTRLSIL.

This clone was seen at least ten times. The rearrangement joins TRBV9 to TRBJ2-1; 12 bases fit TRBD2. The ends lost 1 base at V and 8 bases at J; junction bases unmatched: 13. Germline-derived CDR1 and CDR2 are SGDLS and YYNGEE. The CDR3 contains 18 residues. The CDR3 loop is CASSVLAGGRLSSDEQFF. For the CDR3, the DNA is TGTGCCAGCAGCGTACTAGCGGGGGGGCGGCTAAGTTCTGATGAGCAGTTCTTC.

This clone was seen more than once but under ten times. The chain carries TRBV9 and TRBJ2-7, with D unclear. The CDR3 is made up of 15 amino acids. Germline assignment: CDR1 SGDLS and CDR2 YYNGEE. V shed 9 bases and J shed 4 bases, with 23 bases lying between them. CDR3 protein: CAIIIKQKTAYEQYF. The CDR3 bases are TGTGCCATCATCATCAAACAGAAGACGGCATACGAGCAGTACTTC.

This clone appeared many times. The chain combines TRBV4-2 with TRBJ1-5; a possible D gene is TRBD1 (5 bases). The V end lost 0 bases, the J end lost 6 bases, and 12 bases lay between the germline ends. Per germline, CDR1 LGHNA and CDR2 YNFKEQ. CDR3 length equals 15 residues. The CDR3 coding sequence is TGTGCCAGCAGCCAAGATAACGGGGGGGGTCAGCCCCAGCATTTT. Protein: CASSQDNGGGQPQHF.

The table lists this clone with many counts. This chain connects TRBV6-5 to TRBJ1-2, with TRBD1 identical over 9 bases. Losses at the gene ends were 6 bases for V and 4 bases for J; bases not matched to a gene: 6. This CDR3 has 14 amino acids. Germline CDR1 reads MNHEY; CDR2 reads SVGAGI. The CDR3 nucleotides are TGTGCCAGCAGCTCGCGGGACAGGGTCTATGGCTACACCTTC. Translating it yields CASSSRDRVYGYTF.

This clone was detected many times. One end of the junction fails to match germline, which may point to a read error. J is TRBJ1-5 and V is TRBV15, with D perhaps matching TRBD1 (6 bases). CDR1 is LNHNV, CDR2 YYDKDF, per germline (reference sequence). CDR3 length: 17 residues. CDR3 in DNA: TGTGCCATCAGCAGAACGTTAGGACAGAGAATACATCAGCCCCAGCATTTT. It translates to CAISRTLGQRIHQPQHF.

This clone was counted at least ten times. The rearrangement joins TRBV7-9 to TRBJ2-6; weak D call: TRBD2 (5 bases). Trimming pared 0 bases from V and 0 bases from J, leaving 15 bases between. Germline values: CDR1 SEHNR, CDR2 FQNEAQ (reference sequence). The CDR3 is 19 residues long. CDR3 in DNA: TGTGCCAGCAGCTTAGCAGAGGGCAGGCCAAGCTCTGGGGCCAACGTCCTGACTTTC. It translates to CASSLAEGRPSSGANVLTF.